The sequence of this TCR beta chain was determined in a study of CD8 T cells in Susac syndrome. An input of about 0.5 to 1 ug of RNA was subjected to reverse transcription using random hexamers. TCRdb reanalysed the immunoSEQ multiplex PCR reads using MiXCR and keeps one entry per CDR3 protein. The data contain 130,000 or so distinct CDR3 sequences, 65% to 90% of them singletons. With 1 base removed from V and 1 base from J, the gap between germline ends came to 7 bases. Per the germline V gene, CDR1 is LGHNA and CDR2 is YNFKEQ. The CDR3 loop spans 15 amino acids. The genes are TRBV4-2 and TRBJ2-2; D unclear. The TCR comes from a human donor with multiple sclerosis. Sequencing was carried out using CD8+ T cells from PBMCs. The CDR3 bases are TGTGCCAGCAGCCAAGTAAGGGAGAACACCGGGGAGCTGTTTTTT. This translates into CASSQVRENTGELFF.